This T cell receptor beta chain emerged from a study of Ad26.COV2.S vaccination and SARS-CoV-2 variants (dated by TCRdb to the early 2020s). For the study in its entirety: Donors in the vaccine arm were drawn from COV1001, a multicentre, randomized, double-blind, placebo-controlled phase I-IIa trial testing Ad26.COV2.S in healthy adults. Ad26.COV2.S was administered intramuscularly at 5 x 10^10 or 1 x 10^11 viral particles, either as a single shot or as two shots given 56 days apart. Sequencing of the TCRbeta repertoire served to evaluate the specificity and breadth of SARS-CoV-2-reactive T cell receptors following Ad26.COV2.S vaccination. The TCR-sequenced set comprised approximately 32 samples: around 20 Ad26.COV2.S vaccine recipients, 5 placebo recipients and 8 SARS-CoV-2 convalescent individuals. Trial participants were randomized into five groups of five: low-dose or high-dose Ad26.COV2.S given once or twice, or placebo on both occasions. Investigators did not know the trial group allocation while performing experiments and assessing outcomes. Beyond this particular receptor, the publication reports: The authors noted that total T cell responses may have been underestimated by the TCR breadth and depth analyses. After vaccination, spike-specific CD8+ and CD4+ T cell responses were reported to show substantial breadth. Vaccine and placebo recipients had similar non-spike TCR breadth, a finding consistent with the vaccine containing only spike. Spike-specific TCR breadth was higher in Ad26.COV2.S recipients than in placebo recipients (P = 0.0014). Comparing responses between vaccine doses or regimens was not something the study was powered to do.

The treatment or condition label, as the study defines it: roughly 18 received Ad26.COV2.S at low or high dose, single or two shots; 5 received placebo; per-sample allocation not given. Repertoires of vaccine and placebo recipients were sequenced from samples collected on day 63 after the first injection. Between 29 July and 7 August 2020, Cohort 1b enrolled about two dozen adults aged 18-55 years at one site in Boston, USA. Ad26.COV2.S was a replication-incompetent adenovirus type 26 vector that expressed a prefusion-stabilized SARS-CoV-2 spike protein derived from the original Wuhan strain. Comments on this clone: Its antigen has not been determined. No base-level quality is on record; no much larger clone is a single base apart.

V loses 3 bases, J loses 7 bases, and the germline ends lie 14 bases apart. According to the germline V gene, CDR1 reads SGDLS and CDR2 reads YYNGEE. The CDR3 has 13 amino acids, counting the end cysteine and phenylalanine. The read is trimmed to its CDR3 DNA, 39 bases read in frame from base 1. The immunoSEQ Assay was used to sequence TCRbeta CDR3 regions. After extraction, genomic DNA underwent amplification by bias-controlled multiplex PCR, followed by high-throughput sequencing. For the original study's pipeline: Collapsing and filtering of sequences were performed to quantify the absolute abundance of each unique TCRbeta CDR3 region. T cell fraction was estimated by normalizing TCRbeta template counts to usable DNA, with usable DNA measured through amplification of reference genes found in all nucleated cells. Repertoire TCRs were annotated as SARS-CoV-2-specific when V gene, CDR3 amino acid sequence and J gene were exactly matched to a known reactive TCR set. MIRA supplied the reference SARS-CoV-2 TCR set, which was filtered for enrichment in COVID-19-positive ImmuneCODE repertoires so that public or cross-reactive TCRs were removed. Using the MIRA antigens, annotated TCRs were further analysed by specific ORF or by position within an ORF. Depth was the summed frequency of annotated unique rearrangements, while breadth was defined as annotated unique rearrangements over total unique productive rearrangements. Two-sided Wilcoxon rank-sum tests were used to compare TCR breadth between groups. This immuneACCESS table, as held by TCRdb, lists in-frame sequences with V and J called but not all clones. Of the missing ones, under half trace to an unresolved V gene in checked studies; the others have no known cause. V, J and clone size are those of that table, while D and trimming were read from the DNA. This sample gives more than 300,000 clones in total; about 89% of them show up just once. About 5% of the sample is in the top ten clones.

The sequence derives from a person aged 18-60 years who received the Ad26.COV2.S COVID-19 vaccine or a placebo. The sample consisted of peripheral blood, taken in a trial of Ad26.COV2.S vaccine versus placebo. The rearrangement joined TRBV9 to TRBJ2-7, and TRBD2 may be the D gene, going by 5 matching bases. The DNA sequence reads TGTGCCAGCAGCGCGGACCCCACGGGGGAGCAGTACTTC. This gives the protein CASSADPTGEQYF.